These 6 T cell receptor beta chains came from one sample sequenced in a study of T cell responses to AZD1222 COVID-19 vaccine. TCRdb keeps only in-frame clones here, not all; method: immunoSEQ multiplex PCR. The repertoire includes about 150,000 clones, under 95% of them detected once, and over 7.5% sits in the top ten. This specimen consisted of peripheral blood, obtained on day 0 of AZD1222 vaccination. These receptors came from an adult in good health.

This chain's CDR3 is CASRDARGGSGELFF. The CDR3 DNA follows: TGTGCCAGCAGAGACGCCAGGGGAGGGTCCGGGGAGCTGTTTTTT. This rearrangement joins TRBV6-5 to TRBJ2-2; TRBD2 might be the D (7 bases). The germline V gene has CDR1 MNHEY and CDR2 SVGAGI. Trimming stripped 6 bases from V and 6 bases from J, with 17 bases between. The CDR3 is 15 residues long.

This clone was observed a single time. V and J are TRBV2 and TRBJ1-2; D not resolved. The CDR3 consists of 11 residues. Trimming cost V 6 bases and J 3 bases, with 5 bases left between them. CDR1 and CDR2 (germline): SNHLY, FYNNEI. As DNA, the CDR3 is TGTGCCAGCAGGCAGCACTATGGCTACACCTTC. Translating it yields CASRQHYGYTF. Drawing the rest from reference TRBV2 and TRBJ1-2, the complete variable domain is EPEVTQTPSHQVTQMGQEVILRCVPISNHLYFYWYRQILGQKVEFLVSFYNNEISEKSEIFDDQFSVERPDGSNFTLKIRSTKLEDSAMYFCASRQHYGYTFGSGTRLTVV.

The V gene is TRBV2, the J gene TRBJ1-5; D ambiguous. Trimming cost V 4 bases and J 3 bases, with 10 bases left between them. The CDR3 extends over 14 amino acids. CDR1 SNHLY and CDR2 FYNNEI come from the germline V gene. CDR3 bases: TGTGCCAGCAGTGTCGCGGCAGCCAATCAGCCCCAGCATTTT. Encoded protein: CASSVAAANQPQHF.

CDR3 DNA: TGTGCCAGCAGTCATGGATTTACAGGGTTTCAGCCCCAGCATTTT. Protein: CASSHGFTGFQPQHF. The rearrangement links TRBV6-5 to TRBJ1-5, with D tentatively TRBD1 (6 bases). Trimming pared 5 bases from V and 6 bases from J, leaving 17 bases between. The CDR3 contains 15 residues. Germline V CDR1 and CDR2: MNHEY, SVGAGI.

This rearrangement joins TRBV27 to TRBJ1-5; the D gene is possibly TRBD1 (6 bases). CDR1 MNHEY and CDR2 SMNVEV come from the germline V gene (reference sequence). Deletions cut 8 bases from V and 4 bases from J, with 9 bases between. The CDR3 runs to 12 residues. Here the CDR3 DNA reads TGTGCCAGCTGCACAGGGAATCAGCCCCAGCATTTT. Residues: CASCTGNQPQHF.

This clone was picked up one time. This chain connects TRBV24-1 to TRBJ2-3, with D uncertain. The CDR3 covers 11 residues. Germline values: CDR1 KGHDR, CDR2 SFDVKD. V gave up 1 base and J gave up 5 bases, with 0 bases separating them. CDR3 sequence (DNA): TGTGCCACCAGTGATTTAGATACGCAGTATTTT. Protein: CATSDLDTQYF.